The 26 T cell receptor beta chains given below trace back to one sample, sequenced in a study of T-cell reconstitution after alpha-beta-depleted transplantation in children. Molecular barcoding with unique molecular identifiers was used for the TCRbeta library. TCRdb used MiXCR to reprocess the PCR reads, holding one entry per CDR3 protein. The sample holds about 610,000 distinct CDR3 sequences; about 11% are singletons and the top ten take less than 4.5%. Source: PBMCs from the stem cell graft donor, taken from the stem cell graft. These receptors came from a human donor who donated a stem cell graft to a child with acute myeloid leukemia.

The chain links TRBV29-1 to TRBJ2-1; a possible D gene is TRBD1 (5 bases). The V gene lost 6 bases and the J gene lost 2 bases, with 11 bases spanning the gap. CDR3 length equals 13 residues. Germline values: CDR1 SQVTM, CDR2 ANQGSEA. CDR3 amino acids: CSVRAEAYNEQFF. The CDR3 region has the DNA TGCAGCGTCAGGGCAGAGGCCTACAATGAGCAGTTCTTC.

This clonotype occurred a few times. The chain combines TRBV5-1 with TRBJ1-4; the match to TRBD1 covers 10 bases. The CDR3 covers 16 residues. Germline assignment: CDR1 SGHRS and CDR2 YFSETQ. V was clipped by 4 bases and J by 6 bases; unmatched bases: 9. The CDR3 region is CASSHSPGTGDEKLFF. The CDR3 DNA is TGCGCCAGCAGCCATAGCCCCGGGACAGGGGATGAAAAACTGTTTTTT.

This clonotype came up a few times. V and J are TRBV5-1 and TRBJ2-5, with TRBD1 identical over 7 bases. V lost 4 bases and J lost 5; bases outside the gene matches: 5. The CDR3 sequence is 13 residues long. Germline V gene lookup returns CDR1 SGHRS and CDR2 YFSETQ. CDR3 sequence (DNA): TGCGCCAGCAGCCCCACAGGGGACGAGACCCAGTACTTC. Protein product: CASSPTGDETQYF.

This clonotype showed up many times. V and J are TRBV6-4 and TRBJ2-7, with D perhaps assigned TRBD1 or TRBD2 (5 bases each). Germline V lookup: CDR1 MRHNA, CDR2 SNTAGT. Trimming removed 0 bases from V and 1 base from J, with 16 bases in between. This CDR3 comprises 17 residues. CDR3 nucleotide sequence: TGTGCCAGCAGTGACTCGAAGGGACCTTCGAGTTCCTACGAGCAGTACTTC. This sequence encodes CASSDSKGPSSSYEQYF.

This clonotype was found many times. This chain links TRBV28 with TRBJ2-7; TRBD1 is a possible D gene (5 bases). V lost 2 bases, J lost 5 bases, and 10 bases lay in between. This CDR3 is 13 amino acids long. Germline CDR1 MDHEN, CDR2 SYDVKM. The CDR3 nucleotides read TGTGCCAGCAGTTTAATCAGGGTCCACGAGCAGTACTTC. This gives the protein CASSLIRVHEQYF.

This clonotype occurred a few times. The V and J genes are TRBV6-5 and TRBJ2-7; D is possibly TRBD1 (6 bases). The CDR3 length is 14 residues. Germline V gives CDR1 MNHEY, CDR2 SVGAGI. V was trimmed by 0 bases and J by 6 bases, leaving 12 bases between them. CDR3 residues: CASSYSSTGREQYF. The CDR3 coding sequence is TGTGCCAGCAGTTACTCGAGTACAGGGCGCGAGCAGTACTTC.

The genes are TRBV12-3 or TRBV12-4 and TRBJ2-7, with 9 bases matching TRBD1. The CDR3 totals 15 residues. The J segment lost 6 bases and the V segment lost 3 bases, leaving 9 bases of the junction unmatched. CDR3 loop: CASSFGGTGRSEQYF. The CDR3, as DNA: TGTGCCAGCAGTTTCGGCGGGACAGGGAGATCCGAGCAGTACTTC.

This clonotype was seen a handful of times. The DNA for the CDR3 is TGTGCCAGCCGGCCGGGACAGTCTACGAGGACTGAAGCTTTCTTT. Protein: CASRPGQSTRTEAFF. The V gene is TRBV19, the J gene TRBJ1-1; 7 nucleotides align to TRBD1. Unmatched junction bases numbered 15, after V lost 9 bases and J lost 5 bases. The CDR3 has 15 residues. Germline V gene sequence: CDR1 LNHDA, CDR2 SQIVND (reference sequence).

The rearrangement uses TRBV7-9 and TRBJ2-5; D possibly uses TRBD1 or TRBD2 (5 bases each). The germline CDR1 and CDR2 sequences are SEHNR and FQNEAQ (reference sequence). Between the trimmed V and J ends, which lost 6 bases and 1 base, there was a span of 15 bases. This CDR3 region has 15 residues. The CDR3 reads CASRDSRDAQETQYF. The DNA for the CDR3 is TGTGCCAGCAGAGACAGCAGGGACGCCCAAGAGACCCAGTACTTC. Filled out from reference TRBV7-9 and TRBJ2-5, the complete variable domain reads DTGVSQNPRHKITKRGQNVTFRCDPISEHNRLYWYRQTLGQGPEFLTYFQNEAQLEKSRLLSDRFSAERPKGSFSTLEIQRTEQGDSAMYLCASRDSRDAQETQYFGPGTRLLVL.

This clonotype has more than one count but fewer than ten. The chain carries TRBV6-1 and TRBJ2-5; 8 bases are a match to TRBD2. Germline V gene lookup returns CDR1 MNHNS and CDR2 SASEGT. The CDR3 sequence is 16 residues long. V dropped 5 bases and J dropped 4; count of bases not matched to a gene: 12. In DNA form, the CDR3 reads TGTGCCAGCAGTCCCGGAGCAGCGGGAGAGGGAGAGACCCAGTACTTC. Protein: CASSPGAAGEGETQYF.

This clonotype was found a few times. The CDR3 region has the DNA TGCAGTGCTAGGAGCCTAGCGGGAGTAAGAGATACGCAGTATTTT. This sequence encodes CSARSLAGVRDTQYF. The chain has TRBV20-1 and TRBJ2-3; 10 nucleotides match TRBD2. The trim removed 3 bases at V and 5 bases at J, leaving 8 bases unmatched. CDR1 is DFQATT, CDR2 SNEGSKA, per germline (reference sequence). There are 15 residues in the CDR3.

The rearrangement joins TRBV25-1 to TRBJ2-6; D call uncertain. Germline CDR1 MGHDK, CDR2 SYGVNS. The CDR3 is 14 amino acids. V lost 6 bases and J lost 1, with 7 bases in between. The CDR3 spells CASSRRSGANVLTF. In DNA form, the CDR3 reads TGTGCCAGCAGCCGCCGATCTGGGGCCAACGTCCTGACTTTC.

The chain employs TRBV11-2 and TRBJ2-7; 9 bases are shared with TRBD1. CDR3 length: 15 residues. CDR1 is SGHAT, CDR2 FQNNGV, per germline. V shed 1 base, J shed 7 bases, and the junction held 8 bases outside the gene matches. CDR3 sequence: CASSLGTGVLYEQYF. The DNA for the CDR3 is TGTGCCAGCAGCTTAGGGACAGGGGTCCTTTATGAGCAGTACTTC.

This clonotype was found a few times. This chain joins TRBV10-3 and TRBJ2-7, with TRBD1 matching over 10 bases. Per germline, CDR1 ENHRY and CDR2 SYGVKD. The CDR3 has 14 residues. After removal of 3 bases from V and 6 bases from J, the junction contained 5 bases not matched to a gene. The DNA of the CDR3 is TGTGCCATCAGTGATGAGACAGGGGGCTTCGAGCAGTACTTC. The encoded protein is CAISDETGGFEQYF.

The rearrangement uses TRBV13 and TRBJ2-7, with 9 nucleotides matching TRBD2. Germline CDR1 and CDR2: PRHDT and FYEKMQ (reference sequence). The CDR3 sequence is 16 residues long. V trimming: 5 bases; J trimming: 0 bases; junction bases outside the gene matches: 8. The CDR3 DNA reads TGTGCCAGCAGCCTCCTAGCGGGGTCCGACTCCTACGAGCAGTACTTC. Its protein product is CASSLLAGSDSYEQYF.

This clonotype occurred a few times. The chain joins TRBV18 to TRBJ1-3, with D unclear. CDR1 is KGHSH and CDR2 is LQKENI in the germline V gene. The CDR3 totals 14 residues. V lost 3 bases and J lost 2, with 8 bases in between. CDR3 DNA sequence: TGTGCCAGCTCACCCAAGGCTACTGGAAACACCATATATTTT. It is translated as CASSPKATGNTIYF.

The chain links TRBV14 to TRBJ2-2, with D perhaps TRBD2 (6 bases). CDR1 and CDR2 (germline): SGHDN, FVKESK. Trimming removed 4 bases at V and 7 bases at J, with 10 bases between. The CDR3 has 13 amino acids. The CDR3 is CASSPGLYGELFF. As DNA, the CDR3 is TGTGCCAGCAGCCCAGGACTATACGGGGAGCTGTTTTTT.

V usage is TRBV3-1 and J usage is TRBJ1-1; TRBD1 aligns across 9 bases. The CDR3 length is 15 residues. The germline V gene encodes CDR1 LGHDT and CDR2 YNNKEL (reference sequence). V lost 1 base, J lost 5 bases, and 5 bases stayed unmatched. This CDR3 reads CASSQGGQGETEAFF. The CDR3 DNA reads TGTGCCAGCAGCCAAGGGGGACAGGGAGAGACTGAAGCTTTCTTT.

This clonotype was observed many times. The V call is TRBV12-3 or TRBV12-4, the J call TRBJ2-1, with TRBD2 identical over 8 bases. V lost 3 bases to trimming and J lost 9 bases; unmatched junction nucleotides: 1. This CDR3 is 12 amino acids long. The CDR3 DNA reads TGTGCCAGCAGTTTCGGGAGGGGTGAGCAGTTCTTC. Translating it yields CASSFGRGEQFF.

There are a few counts of this clonotype. This sequence joins TRBV6-1 and TRBJ2-2; D not resolved. In germline, CDR1 is MNHNS, CDR2 SASEGT. The CDR3 loop spans 15 amino acids. The V gene lost 7 bases and the J gene lost 2 bases, with 14 bases spanning the gap. CDR3 in DNA: TGTGCCAGCACCGACCCTGAACCTAACACCGGGGAGCTGTTTTTT. Protein product: CASTDPEPNTGELFF.

This clonotype showed up many times. The rearrangement uses TRBV7-9 and TRBJ1-5, with 10 bases identical to TRBD1. This CDR3 is 15 amino acids long. CDR1 is SEHNR and CDR2 is FQNEAQ in the germline V gene (reference sequence). The V segment lost 4 bases and the J segment 5 bases; nucleotides outside the gene matches: 5. The CDR3 spells CASSSTGTGDQPQHF. The DNA of the CDR3 is TGTGCCAGCAGCTCTACCGGGACAGGGGATCAGCCCCAGCATTTT. Complete variable domain (other parts from reference TRBV7-9 and TRBJ1-5): DTGVSQNPRHKITKRGQNVTFRCDPISEHNRLYWYRQTLGQGPEFLTYFQNEAQLEKSRLLSDRFSAERPKGSFSTLEIQRTEQGDSAMYLCASSSTGTGDQPQHFGDGTRLSIL.

This clonotype was seen a handful of times. V gene TRBV12-3 or TRBV12-4 combines with J gene TRBJ2-1; 11 nucleotides line up with TRBD2. The ends lost 6 bases at V and 6 bases at J; junction bases unmatched: 10. CDR3 length equals 16 residues. CDR3 protein: CASSPMTSGMGNEQFF. The DNA of the CDR3 is TGTGCCAGCAGCCCGATGACTAGCGGGATGGGCAATGAGCAGTTCTTC.

J is TRBJ2-7 and V is TRBV18, with D perhaps given as TRBD1 or TRBD2 (5 bases each). The CDR3 has 14 amino acids. CDR1 and CDR2 from the germline V gene are KGHSH and LQKENI. V was trimmed by 5 bases and J by 1 base, leaving 12 bases between them. CDR3 nucleotide sequence: TGTGCCAGCTCAACGGGACGGATTTCCTACGAGCAGTACTTC. Translated: CASSTGRISYEQYF.

This clonotype was counted at least ten times. This chain's CDR3 is CSVSQGEQTQYF. The DNA of the CDR3 is TGCAGCGTTTCCCAGGGGGAGCAGACCCAGTACTTC. The V and J genes are TRBV29-1 and TRBJ2-5; 7 bases line up with TRBD1. Germline-derived CDR1 and CDR2 are SQVTM and ANQGSEA. V trimming: 5 bases; J trimming: 6 bases; junction bases outside the gene matches: 6. The CDR3 runs 12 residues.

This chain joins TRBV6-5 and TRBJ2-2; D remains unclear. Trimming took off 2 bases at V and 0 bases at J, with 16 bases between the two ends. Germline assignment: CDR1 MNHEY and CDR2 SVGAGI. The CDR3 runs to 18 residues. CDR3 nucleotides: TGTGCCAGCAGTTACACCAGGACGGGCAGAACGAACACCGGGGAGCTGTTTTTT. Translation: CASSYTRTGRTNTGELFF.

In this sample, this clonotype turned up a few times. V gene TRBV25-1 combines with J gene TRBJ2-5; D is uncertain. Per germline, CDR1 MGHDK and CDR2 SYGVNS. There are 13 residues in the CDR3. V lost 6 bases and J 5 bases, leaving 13 bases between the germline ends. In DNA, the CDR3 is TGTGCCAGCAGGAGGATAGGTCTGGAGACCCAGTACTTC. Amino acid sequence: CASRRIGLETQYF.